Sequencing of this T cell receptor beta chain was carried out in a study of T cell responses to AZD1222 COVID-19 vaccine. Whole-study results and caveats: Donors were mostly white British, more females; clonal diversity possibly underestimated.

CDR3 length equals 18 residues. CDR1 and CDR2 from the germline V gene are ENHRY and SYGVKD. J gave up 7 bases and V 0 bases, and 14 bases lay outside the gene matches. This clone appeared a single time. Antigen unknown. Sequenced by immunoSEQ multiplex PCR; TCRdb stores in-frame clones only, minus some. The repertoire has roughly 150,000 clones, 75% to 90% of them found once; the top ten carry roughly 1.7%. V gene TRBV10-3 combines with J gene TRBJ1-4; 7 positions agree with TRBD1. The clonotype was recovered from an adult who received the AZD1222 COVID-19 vaccine. Source: peripheral blood, taken 28 days after the second AZD1222 dose. For the CDR3, the DNA is TGTGCCATCAGTGAGTCGCCGAGGACAGGTGGACTCGGTGAAAAACTGTTTTTT. It codes for CAISESPRTGGLGEKLFF.